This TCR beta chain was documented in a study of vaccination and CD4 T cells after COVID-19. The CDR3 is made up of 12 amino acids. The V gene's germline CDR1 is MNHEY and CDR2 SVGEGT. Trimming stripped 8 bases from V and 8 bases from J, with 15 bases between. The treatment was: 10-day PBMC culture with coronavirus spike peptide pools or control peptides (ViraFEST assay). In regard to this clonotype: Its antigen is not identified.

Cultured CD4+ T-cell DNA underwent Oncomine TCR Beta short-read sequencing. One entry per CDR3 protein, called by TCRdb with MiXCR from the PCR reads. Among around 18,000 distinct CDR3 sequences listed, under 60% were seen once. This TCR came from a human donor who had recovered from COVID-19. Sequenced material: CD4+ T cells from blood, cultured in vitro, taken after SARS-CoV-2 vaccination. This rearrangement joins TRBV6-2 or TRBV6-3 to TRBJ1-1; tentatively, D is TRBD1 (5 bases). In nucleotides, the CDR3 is TGTGCCAGCCTTAATAGCAGGGCAGAAGCTTTCTTT. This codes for CASLNSRAEAFF.